This passage covers 22 T cell receptor beta chains from one sample sequenced in a study of a mutant IDH1 vaccine in newly diagnosed glioma. For these TCRs, the target antigens are not known. Sequencing used immunoSEQ multiplex PCR; TCRdb keeps in-frame clones, though not all of them. Of tens of thousands of clones listed, 75% to 85% are singletons. The time point is: week 47, end of study. With topical imiquimod, each dose of the vaccine consisted of 300 ug of mutant IDH1 20-mer peptide. Sequencing used PBMCs, obtained from a glioma patient whose treatment included an IDH1 peptide vaccine. These TCRs come from a man in his forties with glioma.

This clone came up once. The chain employs TRBV28 and TRBJ1-1; D remains ambiguous. In germline, CDR1 is MDHEN, CDR2 SYDVKM. V was trimmed by 5 bases and J by 4 bases, leaving 8 bases between them. CDR3 length: 12 amino acids. The CDR3 DNA follows: TGTGCCAGCAGTGCAGTCCGCACTGAAGCTTTCTTT. Translated, it gives CASSAVRTEAFF.

Only a few counts were recorded for this clone. The genes are TRBV2 and TRBJ1-2, with D unresolved. In germline, CDR1 is SNHLY, CDR2 FYNNEI. The CDR3 covers 13 residues. Deletions cut 3 bases from V and 8 bases from J, with 13 bases between. The CDR3 sequence: CASSEVGRGGYTF. CDR3 coding DNA: TGTGCCAGCAGTGAGGTCGGACGGGGAGGCTACACCTTC. The full variable domain, in which reference TRBV2 and TRBJ1-2 provide the parts outside the CDR3, is EPEVTQTPSHQVTQMGQEVILRCVPISNHLYFYWYRQILGQKVEFLVSFYNNEISEKSEIFDDQFSVERPDGSNFTLKIRSTKLEDSAMYFCASSEVGRGGYTFGSGTRLTVV.

CDR3 nucleotide sequence: TGTGCCAGTAGTCTCGGGACAGGGGGCTATGGCTACACCTTC. Amino acids: CASSLGTGGYGYTF. This chain joins TRBV19 and TRBJ1-2, with TRBD1 matching 11 bases. CDR1 is LNHDA and CDR2 is SQIVND in the germline V gene (reference sequence). V lost 5 bases, J lost 4 bases, and 3 bases stayed unmatched. The CDR3 runs to 14 residues.

This clone is a singleton in its sample. V gene TRBV4-3 combines with J gene TRBJ2-2, with D possibly TRBD2 on 5 matching bases. Per germline, CDR1 LGHNA and CDR2 YSLEER. This CDR3 spans 13 amino acids. V gave up 4 bases and J gave up 7 bases, with 10 bases separating them. This CDR3 reads CASSLRRGGELFF. The CDR3 bases are TGCGCCAGCAGCCTCCGACGGGGCGGGGAGCTGTTTTTT.

This chain uses TRBV6-5 with TRBJ2-7; 8 bases line up with TRBD1. Trimming took 5 bases from V and 6 from J; bases not matched to a gene: 6. CDR3 length equals 13 residues. The V gene's germline CDR1 is MNHEY and CDR2 SVGAGI. CDR3 in amino acids: CASSPGTGREQYF. CDR3 sequence (DNA): TGTGCCAGCAGTCCTGGGACAGGACGCGAGCAGTACTTC.

The chain employs TRBV6-6 and TRBJ1-5; D not certain. The CDR3 totals 12 residues. The V and J ends lost 8 bases and 8 bases respectively, with 13 bases between them. CDR1 and CDR2 from the germline V gene are MNHNY and SVGAGI (reference sequence). The CDR3 bases are TGTGCCAGCCGCACGAAATCAGAGCCCCAGCATTTT. It encodes CASRTKSEPQHF.

The chain recombines TRBV5-1 with TRBJ2-3; 11 bases are a match to TRBD2. The CDR3 covers 17 residues. Germline assignment: CDR1 SGHRS and CDR2 YFSETQ. Trimming cost V 4 bases and J 0 bases; bases outside gene matches: 7. CDR3 region: CASSPLAGGTSTDTQYF. The CDR3 region has the DNA TGCGCCAGCAGCCCGTTAGCGGGGGGGACGAGCACAGATACGCAGTATTTT.

This sequence joins TRBV10-1 and TRBJ2-3, with D possibly being TRBD1 (5 bases). The germline V and J ends were trimmed by 6 bases and 2 bases, with 9 bases remaining between them. The CDR3 runs to 13 residues. Germline assignment: CDR1 WNHNN and CDR2 SYGVQD (reference sequence). CDR3 sequence reads: CASRGQTTDTQYF. For the CDR3, the DNA is TGCGCCAGCAGGGGGCAGACCACAGATACGCAGTATTTT.

This chain joins TRBV7-2 and TRBJ1-4, with no clear D. CDR1 SGHTA and CDR2 FQGNSA come from the germline V gene. V shed 5 bases and J shed 5 bases, with 15 bases lying between them. The CDR3 has 15 amino acids. CDR3 coding DNA: TGTGCCAGCAGCCTCAGATCCGGCCAAAATGAAAAACTGTTTTTT. Its translation is CASSLRSGQNEKLFF.

The rearrangement links TRBV5-1 to TRBJ2-3; 8 positions agree with TRBD2. Unmatched junction bases numbered 4, after V lost 4 bases and J lost 6 bases. There are 13 residues in the CDR3. The germline V gene encodes CDR1 SGHRS and CDR2 YFSETQ. The DNA of the CDR3 is TGCGCCAGCAGCCCCCGCGGGGGGGATACGCAGTATTTT. Translated: CASSPRGGDTQYF.

The V gene is TRBV7-2, the J gene TRBJ1-2, with 7 positions matching TRBD1. Germline V gene lookup returns CDR1 SGHTA and CDR2 FQGNSA. The CDR3 has 13 amino acids. Germline trimming cut 5 bases from V and 5 bases from J; bases unmatched to any gene: 5. For the CDR3, the DNA is TGTGCCAGCAGCCCGGGACAGAGATATGGCTACACCTTC. Translated: CASSPGQRYGYTF.

This clone appeared a single time. The chain joins TRBV20-1 to TRBJ1-2; no reliable D call. The CDR3 sequence is 11 residues long. Germline loops: CDR1 DFQATT, CDR2 SNEGSKA (reference sequence). The ends were cut back, 7 bases at V and 0 bases at J, with 6 bases in the middle. The CDR3 coding sequence is TGCAGTGGGACGTCTAACTATGGCTACACCTTC. Its protein is CSGTSNYGYTF.

This clone was found a few times. The rearrangement uses TRBV9 and TRBJ2-2, with D maybe TRBD1 (6 bases). There are 14 residues in the CDR3. The V end lost 3 bases, the J end lost 3 bases, and 9 bases lay between the germline ends. Germline-derived CDR1 and CDR2 are SGDLS and YYNGEE. CDR3 nucleotides: TGTGCCAGCAGCGAGGGACAACACACCGGGGAGCTGTTTTTT. Residues: CASSEGQHTGELFF. The entire variable domain, with the rest obtained from reference TRBV9 and TRBJ2-2, is as follows: DSGVTQTPKHLITATGQRVTLRCSPRSGDLSVYWYQQSLDQGLQFLIQYYNGEERAKGNILERFSAQQFPDLHSELNLSSLELGDSALYFCASSEGQHTGELFFGEGSRLTVL.

CDR3 DNA sequence: TGTGCCAGCAGCTTTACAGGGGGCGTCTACGAGCAGTACTTC. The encoded protein is CASSFTGGVYEQYF. The genes are TRBV7-2 and TRBJ2-7; 9 bases agree with TRBD1. The length of the CDR3 is 14 residues. In germline, CDR1 is SGHTA, CDR2 FQGNSA. The V segment lost 3 bases and the J segment 3 bases; nucleotides outside the gene matches: 3.

The chain recombines TRBV6-1 with TRBJ1-3; tentatively, D is TRBD1 (6 bases). Between the trimmed V and J ends, which lost 6 bases and 4 bases, there was a span of 16 bases. The CDR3 runs 15 residues. Germline CDR1 is MNHNS and CDR2 is SASEGT. The CDR3 DNA reads TGTGCCAGCAGGCCTCAACAGGGAAACGGAAACACCATATATTTT. Translation: CASRPQQGNGNTIYF.

This chain uses TRBV27 with TRBJ1-5; TRBD1 is a possible D gene (5 bases). The CDR3 is 17 amino acids. The V end was cut by 3 bases, the J end by 2 bases, with 17 bases between. CDR1 and CDR2 (germline): MNHEY, SMNVEV (reference sequence). The CDR3 nucleotides read TGTGCCAGCAGTTTCGGCCCCAGGGACGGGGGCAATCAGCCCCAGCATTTT. It yields the protein CASSFGPRDGGNQPQHF.

The V call is TRBV4-2, the J call TRBJ2-3, with D tentatively TRBD2 (5 bases). The CDR3 is made up of 17 amino acids. CDR1 is LGHNA, CDR2 YNFKEQ, per germline. V gave up 0 bases and J gave up 2 bases, with 15 bases separating them. The CDR3 is CASSQDGKGAYTDTQYF. The CDR3 DNA is TGTGCCAGCAGCCAAGATGGGAAGGGAGCGTACACAGATACGCAGTATTTT.

The V gene is TRBV7-2, the J gene TRBJ2-3, with D tentatively TRBD1 (7 bases). V lost 1 base, J lost 2 bases, and 13 bases lay in between. The CDR3 covers 16 residues. From germline, CDR1 is SGHTA and CDR2 FQGNSA. CDR3 nucleotides: TGTGCCAGCAGCTTAGTGGGCAGGGGGGTCACAGATACGCAGTATTTT. It yields the protein CASSLVGRGVTDTQYF. Drawing the rest from reference TRBV7-2 and TRBJ2-3, the complete variable domain is GAGVSQSPSNKVTEKGKDVELRCDPISGHTALYWYRQSLGQGLEFLIYFQGNSAPDKSGLPSDRFSAERTGGSVSTLTIQRTQQEDSAVYLCASSLVGRGVTDTQYFGPGTRLTVL.

V and J are TRBV7-9 and TRBJ2-2, with D possibly TRBD1 on 6 matching bases. Germline V gene data show CDR1 as SEHNR and CDR2 as FQNEAQ (reference sequence). This CDR3 is built from 15 residues. Trimming shortened V by 8 bases and J by 1 base, and 14 bases separated the two germline ends. This CDR3 reads CASGKQGLNTGELFF. Here the CDR3 DNA reads TGTGCCAGCGGAAAACAGGGTTTGAACACCGGGGAGCTGTTTTTT.

This chain links TRBV7-2 with TRBJ2-1; 13 nucleotides align to TRBD2. J lost 7 bases, V lost 4 bases, and 4 bases had no gene match. This CDR3 spans 15 amino acids. Germline-derived CDR1 and CDR2 are SGHTA and FQGNSA. CDR3 nucleotide sequence: TGTGCCAGCAGCTCCCGGACTAGCGGGAGAAATGAGCAGTTCTTC. It translates to CASSSRTSGRNEQFF.

J is TRBJ2-7 and V is TRBV11-2; the D call may be TRBD1 or TRBD2 (5 bases each). Trimming shortened V by 2 bases and J by 2 bases, and 10 bases separated the two germline ends. This CDR3 comprises 14 residues. Germline V gene sequence: CDR1 SGHAT, CDR2 FQNNGV. The CDR3 reads CASSLWDGTYEQYF. As DNA, the CDR3 is TGTGCCAGCAGCTTATGGGACGGCACCTACGAGCAGTACTTC.

V and J are TRBV10-3 and TRBJ1-1, with a weak D call TRBD1 (5 bases). This CDR3 has 15 residues. CDR1 and CDR2 (germline): ENHRY, SYGVKD. Trimming stripped 0 bases from V and 2 bases from J, with 10 bases between. The CDR3 DNA follows: TGTGCCATCAGTGAGTCAGGGACCTTTAACACTGAAGCTTTCTTT. Its protein product is CAISESGTFNTEAFF.